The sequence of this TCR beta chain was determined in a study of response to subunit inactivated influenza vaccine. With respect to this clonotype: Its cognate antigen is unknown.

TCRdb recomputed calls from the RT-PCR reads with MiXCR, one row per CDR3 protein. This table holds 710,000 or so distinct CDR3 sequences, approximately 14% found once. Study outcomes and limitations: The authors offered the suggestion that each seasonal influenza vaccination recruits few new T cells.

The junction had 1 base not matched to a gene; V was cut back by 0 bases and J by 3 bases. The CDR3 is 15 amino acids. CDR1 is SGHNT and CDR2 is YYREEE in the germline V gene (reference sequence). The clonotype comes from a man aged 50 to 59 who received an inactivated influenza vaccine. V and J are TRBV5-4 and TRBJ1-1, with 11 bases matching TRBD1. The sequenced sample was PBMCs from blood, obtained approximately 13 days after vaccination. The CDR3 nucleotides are TGTGCCAGCAGCTTGGTGGGACAGGGGGACACTGAAGCTTTCTTT. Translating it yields CASSLVGQGDTEAFF.